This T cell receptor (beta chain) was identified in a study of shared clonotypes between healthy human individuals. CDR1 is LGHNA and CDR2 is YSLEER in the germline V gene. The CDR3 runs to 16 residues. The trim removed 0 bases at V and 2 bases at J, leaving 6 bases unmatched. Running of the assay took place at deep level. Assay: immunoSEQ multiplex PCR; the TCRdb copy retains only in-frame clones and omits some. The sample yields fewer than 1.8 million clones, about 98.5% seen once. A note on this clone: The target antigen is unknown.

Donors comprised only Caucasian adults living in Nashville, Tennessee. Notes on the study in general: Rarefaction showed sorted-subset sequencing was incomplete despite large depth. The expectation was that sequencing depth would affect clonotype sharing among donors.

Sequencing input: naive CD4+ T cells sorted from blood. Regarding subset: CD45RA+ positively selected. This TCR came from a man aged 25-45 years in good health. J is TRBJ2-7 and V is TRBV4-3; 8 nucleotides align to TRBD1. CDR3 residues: CASSQEVTGGPYEQYF. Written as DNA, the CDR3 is TGCGCCAGCAGCCAAGAAGTTACAGGGGGGCCCTACGAGCAGTACTTC.